Given below is one TCR beta chain in context. This clonotype was picked up a small number of times. Its antigen is not yet known. No base-level quality is on record; no much larger clone is a single base apart. The data were obtained in a study of human T cells and chemical hapten exposure (dated by TCRdb to the early 2020s). In the study overall: For sensitization, 2% DPC in acetone was applied to a roughly 2 cm by roughly 2 cm area of upper inner arm skin. Throughout the study period of around 25 weeks, patients also received therapeutic DPC doses to the scalp every week. Patch testing was done on the upper back using Finn chambers containing 0.01% DPC, and results were scored after 6 days according to International Contact Dermatitis Research Group standards. Most of the patients in the cohort were female, and the cohort covered alopecia areata with under or over 50% scalp involvement, alopecia totalis and alopecia universalis. Libraries were pooled for sequencing, and per-sample TCR yields varied mainly because of small differences in library volumes within the pool. This study followed changes in the peripheral blood TCR repertoire in vivo during primary and secondary sensitization of alopecia patients to the hapten diphenylcyclopropenone (DPC). Blood samples were taken from patients before sensitization (week 0) and at 2, 6 and about 24 weeks after DPC sensitization. Blood for TCR sequencing was provided by twenty-nine alopecia patients at one to four time points (pre-sensitization, 2, 6 and 24 weeks). What the authors observed across the whole study: Patch test score correlated positively with the number of PT1 expanded TCRs, reaching significance at thresholds 8, 16 and 32 but not at 4. Repeated subsampling changed both the strength of the expansion versus patch-test correlation and the threshold at which that correlation became significant. Compared with pre-sensitization or healthy control sets, expanded TCRs formed significantly more large CDR3 similarity clusters, which is consistent with antigen-driven responses. Alopecia, a presumed autoimmune disease, was present in all patients, so the immune response of the patients might differ from that of healthy individuals. DPC sensitization did not change how many TCRs were above 1 in 1000 frequency, and no evidence was found of alterations in global repertoire structure.

The CDR3 runs 15 residues from the cysteine to the valine. Of all the DNA, just the CDR3 is kept, 45 bases in frame from base 1. Preparation of the library involved RACE. Sequencing was carried out with a NextSeq 500. Library preparation attached unique molecular identifiers to individual cDNA molecules for quantitative, reproducible TCR counting. Each blood RNA sample was used to sequence both TCR alpha and TCR beta chains. From the authors' description of their analysis: A median of around 100,000 TCRs per sample was observed, with a range of 23,224 to 690,600. V, J and CDR3 annotation of the TCR reads was performed with the Decombinator software suite. Every sample was subsampled to the same number of TCRs (28,000) for the PS versus PT1 abundance plots. TCRs were defined as expanded if absent before sensitization and observed at least eight times at the 2-week time point. The raw public data were reprocessed by TCRdb itself: fastp quality trimming at Q25, MiXCR clonotype calling, in-frame beta chains only. Rows with one shared CDR3 protein collapse into an entry with the most common genes and DNA. TCRdb, not the original authors, processed these V and J calls. Present in this sample are fewer than 100,000 distinct CDR3 sequences, about a tenth of which were seen just once. Approximately 1.1% of the sample goes to the ten largest clones.

Sample time point, as interpreted from the label and publication: patch test 3, about 24 weeks after DPC sensitization. According to the study, the label for this sample's treatment or condition signals: therapeutic diphenylcyclopropenone sensitization with weekly scalp DPC. At each patch-test visit, blood was drawn before the patch test was applied. Eligible patients were aged 18 to 70, diagnosed with alopecia, deemed suitable for DPC therapy, and excluded if pregnant. Unfractionated whole blood was collected in Tempus Blood RNA tubes, and total RNA was extracted from that blood. This chain is built from TRBV21-1 and TRBJ2-7. TRBV21-1 is listed as a pseudogene. The receptor's source is a woman in her 30s with alopecia areata. Some clones in this sample may be carry-over from other donors' samples. Sequencing was performed on whole blood, taken in connection with sensitization to the hapten diphenylcyclopropenone (DPC). The CDR3 reads as follows: CASSKAGRSSYEQYV. The DNA is as follows: TGTGCCAGCAGCAAAGCAGGACGGTCGTCCTACGAGCAGTACGTC.